These T cell receptor beta chains were read from a single sample in a study of T cells in Graves' hyperthyroidism and ophthalmopathy. MiXCR, run by TCRdb on the multiplex PCR reads, gives a single entry per CDR3 protein. The sample consists of about 580,000 distinct CDR3 sequences, roughly 14% of them appearing once. Sequencing input: blood. The receptors come from a woman in her 30s with Graves' hyperthyroidism that later progressed to Graves' ophthalmopathy. CDR3s leave out the opening cysteine and the closing phenylalanine or tryptophan.

v_call	j_call	cdr3_aa
TRBV7-2	TRBJ2-3	ASSPRQGAITDTQY
TRBV6-1	TRBJ1-6	ASSFETGQGSPLH
TRBV19	TRBJ2-7	ASSVWGLAGAYEQY
TRBV19	TRBJ1-2	ASSTSARSNVGYT
TRBV11-1	TRBJ2-7	ASSFSYVSSYEQY
TRBV28	TRBJ1-2	ASSPYLRGPYGYT
TRBV12-3/TRBV12-4	TRBJ1-3	ASSQQQGNTIY
TRBV28	TRBJ2-1	ASSLSDRGRNEQF
TRBV7-2	TRBJ1-2	ASSSSGPSGYT
TRBV5-1	TRBJ2-3	ASSGLAGATDTQY
TRBV11-2	TRBJ2-5	ATWGEGRQETQY
TRBV25-1	TRBJ1-2	ASKGQGWGIDGYT
TRBV3-1	TRBJ2-7	ASSPETGLAVYEQY
TRBV5-1	TRBJ1-5	ASSFGGPSNQPQH
TRBV2	TRBJ2-7	ASSEAEVYEQY
TRBV27	TRBJ2-1	ASSRTSGRADEQF
TRBV20-1	TRBJ2-2	SAGQGYTGELF
TRBV20-1	TRBJ2-3	SAIEGGPLDTQY
TRBV28	TRBJ2-5	ASSLEGTLGEETQY
TRBV20-1	TRBJ2-1	SARDPLAGGLASYNEQF
TRBV10-3	TRBJ2-7	AISEGPSGTYEQY
TRBV28	TRBJ2-3	ASSKGGLSTDTQY
TRBV5-1	TRBJ2-1	ASSLRGLAGDDEQF
TRBV20-1	TRBJ2-2	SAIGTGELF
TRBV27	TRBJ2-3	ASSWISGTGTDTQY
TRBV7-9	TRBJ2-1	ASSSGSRRPLRTNEQF
TRBV7-8	TRBJ2-5	ASSTQQGARGETQY
TRBV6-5	TRBJ1-1	ASSYREAGAPYGAF